These 21 T cell receptor beta chains originate from one sample sequenced in a study of OX40 agonist ivuxolimab in advanced cancers. Generated by immunoSEQ multiplex PCR, the TCRdb table keeps only in-frame clones and is missing some. The sample includes approximately 70,000 clones, around 80% of them seen just once. The input for sequencing was CD4+ or CD8+ T cells sorted from blood, taken in a trial of the OX40 agonist ivuxolimab. These receptors originate from an adult with an advanced solid tumor such as melanoma, head and neck, liver or kidney cancer.

Regarding this clone: One end of the junction is discordant with germline, which a read error may explain. The chain links TRBV5-1 to TRBJ2-7; tentatively, D is TRBD2 (5 bases). The germline gives CDR1 SGHRS, CDR2 YFSETQ. There are 13 residues in the CDR3. DNA for the CDR3: TGCGCCAGCAGATTGGACGGACTCTACGAGCAGTACTTC. Amino acids: CASRLDGLYEQYF.

The genes are TRBV11-1 and TRBJ2-2; possibly TRBD1 or TRBD2 for D (5 bases each). Looked up from germline, CDR1 is SGHAT and CDR2 is FQDESV (reference sequence). The length of the CDR3 is 16 residues. V dropped 1 base and J dropped 8 bases, with 17 bases sitting between them. The CDR3, as DNA: TGTGCCAGCAGCTTAGTCGACAGTTGGGACCCGGGGGAGCTGTTTTTT. This encodes CASSLVDSWDPGELFF.

This chain connects TRBV6-5 to TRBJ1-2; D perhaps matches TRBD1 (6 bases). CDR3 size: 14 residues. In germline, CDR1 is MNHEY, CDR2 SVGAGI. V lost 2 bases and J 7 bases, leaving 14 bases between the germline ends. Here the CDR3 DNA reads TGTGCCAGCAGTTACATGGGGGGCGCGAGTGGCTACACCTTC. Amino acid sequence: CASSYMGGASGYTF.

DNA of the CDR3: TGTGCCAGCAGCGTACAGGGGACCCCCTCTCACAATGAGCAGTTCTTC. Translating it yields CASSVQGTPSHNEQFF. The genes are TRBV2 and TRBJ2-1, with 7 positions matching TRBD1. Germline CDR1 SNHLY, CDR2 FYNNEI. The CDR3 is 16 residues long. J was trimmed by 5 bases and V by 6 bases; bases with no gene match: 13.

The chain employs TRBV6-6 and TRBJ2-1; 10 bases map to TRBD1. This CDR3 is 13 amino acids long. CDR1 is MNHNY, CDR2 SVGAGI, per germline (reference sequence). The junction had 3 bases not matched to a gene; V was cut back by 7 bases and J by 6 bases. Written as DNA, the CDR3 is TGTGCCAGCACCGGGACAGGGGTCAATGAGCAGTTCTTC. It translates to CASTGTGVNEQFF.

The V gene is TRBV7-6, the J gene TRBJ2-7; D call uncertain. This CDR3 has 11 residues. Germline CDR1 reads SGHVS; CDR2 reads FNYEAQ. Trimming removed 6 bases from V and 5 bases from J, with 8 bases in between. The CDR3 DNA reads TGTGCCAGCAGTGCCACCAACGAGCAGTACTTC. Amino acids: CASSATNEQYF.

Details on this clone: At the DNA level, this CDR3 is encoded by other sequences in the same sample as well. This chain links TRBV5-1 with TRBJ2-5; 8 nucleotides agree with TRBD1. The germline gives CDR1 SGHRS, CDR2 YFSETQ. J was trimmed by 2 bases and V by 4 bases; bases with no gene match: 7. This CDR3 comprises 15 residues. CDR3 sequence (DNA): TGCGCCAGCAGCCCCGGACAGGGAATGCAAGAGACCCAGTACTTC. Translated: CASSPGQGMQETQYF.

The gene calls are TRBV7-9 and TRBJ2-4; 7 nucleotides agree with TRBD2. Per germline, CDR1 SEHNR and CDR2 FQNEAQ (reference sequence). This CDR3 has 14 residues. With V trimmed by 1 base and J by 6 bases, 3 bases remained unmatched. The CDR3 DNA reads TGTGCCAGCAGCTTAGTGGGGGGGTTAAACATTCAGTACTTC. It codes for CASSLVGGLNIQYF. The complete variable domain, with remaining parts taken from reference TRBV7-9 and TRBJ2-4, reads DTGVSQNPRHKITKRGQNVTFRCDPISEHNRLYWYRQTLGQGPEFLTYFQNEAQLEKSRLLSDRFSAERPKGSFSTLEIQRTEQGDSAMYLCASSLVGGLNIQYFGAGTRLSVL.

On this clone itself: At one of its ends the junction is not consistent with the germline gene, which may arise from a read error. The genes are TRBV7-9 and TRBJ1-3; perhaps TRBD1 as D (5 bases). Per germline, CDR1 SEHNR and CDR2 FQNEAQ (reference sequence). The CDR3 is 17 residues long. The CDR3 spells CASTLAGTLRTGNTIYF. The CDR3 DNA reads as TGTGCCAGCACCTTAGCCGGGACTCTGAGAACTGGAAACACCATATATTTT.

This chain links TRBV6-5 with TRBJ2-5; D is uncertain. The CDR3 covers 15 residues. Trimming removed 0 bases at V and 5 bases at J, with 13 bases between. Germline CDR1 is MNHEY and CDR2 is SVGAGI. The CDR3 DNA reads TGTGCCAGCAGTTACTCGATAACTTCTGGGGAGACCCAGTACTTC. Protein product: CASSYSITSGETQYF.

As concerns this clone: In the same sample, other DNA sequences code for this CDR3. The chain has TRBV6-5 and TRBJ1-5; D call uncertain. The germline gives CDR1 MNHEY, CDR2 SVGAGI. The germline V and J ends were trimmed by 6 bases and 0 bases, with 9 bases remaining between them. This CDR3 contains 14 residues. CDR3 nucleotide sequence: TGTGCCAGCAGCGCCACAGATAGCAATCAGCCCCAGCATTTT. As protein: CASSATDSNQPQHF.

The V gene is TRBV19, the J gene TRBJ1-2; no definite D call. The CDR3 is made up of 16 amino acids. V was trimmed by 3 bases and J by 4 bases, leaving 18 bases between them. Per the germline V gene, CDR1 is LNHDA and CDR2 is SQIVND (reference sequence). This CDR3 reads CASSMDGLPGGYGYTF. The CDR3 nucleotides are TGTGCCAGTAGTATGGACGGGCTTCCTGGCGGCTATGGCTACACCTTC. The variable domain in full, with the rest retrieved from reference TRBV19 and TRBJ1-2, is DGGITQSPKYLFRKEGQNVTLSCEQNLNHDAMYWYRQDPGQGLRLIYYSQIVNDFQKGDIAEGYSVSREKKESFPLTVTSAQKNPTAFYLCASSMDGLPGGYGYTFGSGTRLTVV.

The genes are TRBV5-4 and TRBJ1-2; D is perhaps TRBD1 (6 bases). Germline assignment: CDR1 SGHNT and CDR2 YYREEE (reference sequence). The CDR3 extends over 14 amino acids. V was shortened by 4 bases and J by 8 bases, with 18 bases between the two germline ends. The CDR3 DNA reads as TGTGCCAGCAGCCCGGTGGGGGGGCGCGTAGGCTACACCTTC. It yields the protein CASSPVGGRVGYTF.

The chain uses TRBV5-1 and TRBJ1-1, with D maybe TRBD1 (5 bases). V was clipped by 6 bases and J by 0 bases, with 24 bases between them. Germline-derived CDR1 and CDR2 are SGHRS and YFSETQ. The CDR3 sequence is 18 residues long. CDR3 amino acids: CASNQRPGTGLMNTEAFF. The CDR3 nucleotides are TGCGCCAGCAACCAACGTCCTGGAACAGGATTGATGAACACTGAAGCTTTCTTT.

The chain recombines TRBV2 with TRBJ2-1; D is ambiguous. The CDR3 has 13 residues. CDR1 and CDR2 (germline): SNHLY, FYNNEI. Trimming left V 7 bases short and J 6 bases short, with 13 bases between. This CDR3 is CASTSQRGNEQFF. As DNA, the CDR3 is TGTGCCAGCACCTCACAGCGTGGCAATGAGCAGTTCTTC.

CDR3 loop: CASSPRGPGEQYF. In DNA, the CDR3 is TGTGCCAGCAGCCCCCGGGGACCCGGGGAACAGTACTTC. The chain combines TRBV11-2 with TRBJ2-7; either TRBD1 or TRBD2 may supply D (5 bases each). Trimming stripped 5 bases from V and 10 bases from J, with 18 bases between. Germline CDR1 SGHAT, CDR2 FQNNGV. The CDR3 is made up of 13 amino acids.

With regard to this clone: Its ends do not fully match the called genes, so a read error is possible. The genes are TRBV14 and TRBJ1-1; D is uncertain. Looked up from germline, CDR1 is SGHDN and CDR2 is FVKESK. CDR3 length: 13 amino acids. The CDR3 region is CASSRGGNAEAFF. The CDR3 region has the DNA TGTGCCAGCAGCCGAGGAGGGAACGCTGAAGCTTTCTTT. Full variable domain (rest looked up from reference TRBV14 and TRBJ1-1): EAGVTQFPSHSVIEKGQTVTLRCDPISGHDNLYWYRRVMGKEIKFLLHFVKESKQDESGMPNNRFLAERTGGTYSTLKVQPAELEDSGVYFCASSRGGNAEAFFGQGTRLTVV.

This sequence joins TRBV29-1 and TRBJ1-2; no clear D. In germline, CDR1 is SQVTM, CDR2 ANQGSEA. The ends were cut back, 7 bases at V and 2 bases at J, with 11 bases in the middle. The CDR3 covers 12 residues. Written as DNA, the CDR3 is TGCAGCGGCTACGGACGGAACTATGGCTACACCTTC. Its translation: CSGYGRNYGYTF.

The rearrangement joins TRBV7-2 to TRBJ2-2; 10 nucleotides match TRBD1. The germline CDR1 and CDR2 sequences are SGHTA and FQGNSA. This CDR3 is 12 amino acids long. V lost 4 bases and J lost 12; bases outside the gene matches: 2. For the CDR3, the DNA is TGTGCCAGCAGCTCGGGACAGGGGAAGCTGTTTTTT. Translation: CASSSGQGKLFF.

The genes are TRBV5-6 and TRBJ1-2; no reliable D call. Trimming shortened V by 0 bases and J by 2 bases, and 8 bases separated the two germline ends. Germline V lookup: CDR1 SGHDT, CDR2 YYEEEE. The CDR3 is 14 residues long. The CDR3, as DNA: TGTGCCAGCAGCTTGGCCGGCAGGAACTATGGCTACACCTTC. This codes for CASSLAGRNYGYTF.

This chain uses TRBV5-1 with TRBJ2-2; no clear D gene. The CDR3 has 14 amino acids. Germline V CDR1 and CDR2: SGHRS, YFSETQ. V was shortened by 2 bases and J by 6 bases, with 11 bases between the two germline ends. The DNA for the CDR3 is TGCGCCAGCAGCTTCACGACTGCAGCCGGGGAGCTGTTTTTT. Translation: CASSFTTAAGELFF.